This TCR beta chain was observed in a study of cytomegalovirus exposure and HLA in healthy donors. When sampled, the donors appeared nominally healthy, though they likely had unrecorded immune exposures. It was with 60 Vbeta and 13 Jbeta primers that the PCR ran. Assay used: immunoSEQ multiplex PCR; TCRdb lists only in-frame clones, some missing. This sample has 150,000 to 200,000 clones, with 81% found just once. The sequence came from a man aged 45-60 years in good health and CMV-seropositive. The sample taken for sequencing was PBMCs.

CDR3 residues: CAWSVWGAGANVLTF. Here the CDR3 DNA reads TGTGCCTGGAGTGTCTGGGGAGCTGGGGCCAACGTCCTGACTTTC. The chain uses TRBV30 and TRBJ2-6; tentative D call: TRBD2 (5 bases). CDR1 is GTSNPN, CDR2 SVGIG, per germline (reference sequence). V was clipped by 0 bases and J by 2 bases, with 8 bases between them. CDR3 size: 15 residues.